Reported below is one T cell receptor beta chain. The antigen is undetermined. This specimen comes from a study of T-cell memory formation after mild COVID-19. At the level of the study: TCR clusters showed largely donor specificity.

TCRdb redid the calling of the 5' RACE reads with MiXCR, one entry per CDR3 protein. The sample lists over 130,000 distinct CDR3 sequences, around 14% occurring once. The study's findings and limits: Pre-infection memory harbored some responding clones, suggesting cross-reactive memory joined.

V lost 5 bases to trimming and J lost 2 bases, with 18 bases between them. This CDR3 is built from 16 residues. Germline-derived CDR1 and CDR2 are SGHTA and FQGTGA. The TCR originated in an adult woman who had mild COVID-19 (a few samples of this study predate the infection). Cell type and time point are not known. The sequenced sample consisted of PBMCs or a T cell subset sorted from them (not recorded which). The chain uses TRBV7-3 and TRBJ2-5; D unclear. The CDR3, as DNA: TGTGCCAGCAGCCTAGGTCTGAACCCTTTACAAGAGACCCAGTACTTC. Translation gives CASSLGLNPLQETQYF.